This T cell receptor (beta chain) stems from a study of neurological immune-mediated disorders. Study details: Among the approximately 34 patients with multiple sclerosis, some 30 were relapsing-remitting, while 3 were secondary progressive.

This clonotype has at least ten counts. TCRdb reprocessed the 5' RACE reads via MiXCR and lists one record per CDR3 protein. The table shows tens of thousands of distinct CDR3 sequences, with under 3% occurring only once. Germline CDR1 reads SEHNR; CDR2 reads FQNEAQ (reference sequence). This CDR3 has 11 amino acids. V lost 5 bases and J lost 6, with 5 bases in between. The rearrangement joins TRBV7-9 to TRBJ2-1; D is uncertain. The source is a man aged 45 to 65 with multiple sclerosis. Sequenced: PBMCs. The CDR3 DNA is TGTGCCAGCAGCATAGGCAATGAGCAGTTCTTC. Translation: CASSIGNEQFF.